A selection of T cell receptor beta chains follows, all from one sample in a study of regulatory T cells in long-lasting Graves disease. TCRdb recomputed calls from the multiplex PCR reads with MiXCR, one row per CDR3 protein. The sample has approximately 400,000 distinct CDR3 sequences; about 16% are singletons. These data are also associated with another study on T cells in Graves' hyperthyroidism and ophthalmopathy.

Sequenced material: peripheral blood mononuclear cells (PBMCs), taken at new diagnosis, from a patient treated with antithyroid drugs. These receptors were obtained from a woman in her 30s with Graves disease. Both conserved end residues are part of each CDR3. The D gene is left open where the match is weak. Where a row states a size, it is once, few, many or the class of an expanded clone; other rows omit it.

d_gene,j_gene,abundance,v_gene,CDR3aa,CDR3nt
TRBD1,TRBJ1-1,many,TRBV11-1,CASSFRGQNTEAFF,TGTGCCAGCAGCTTCAGGGGGCAAAACACTGAAGCTTTCTTT
.,TRBJ2-7,many,TRBV18,CATSSGYEQYF,TGTGCCACCTCAAGCGGCTACGAGCAGTACTTC
.,TRBJ2-1,many,TRBV20-1,CSAGEQFF,TGCAGTGCGGGTGAGCAGTTCTTC
.,TRBJ1-2,.,TRBV7-2,CASSLASSNYGYTF,TGTGCCAGCAGCTTAGCCAGCTCTAACTATGGCTACACCTTC
.,TRBJ1-2,many,TRBV2,CASSAPGILGRGYTF,TGTGCCAGCAGTGCCCCGGGGATTCTCGGGCGAGGCTACACCTTC
TRBD1,TRBJ2-5,many,TRBV20-1,CSARGDRGGETQYF,TGCAGTGCTAGGGGGGACAGGGGAGGAGAGACCCAGTACTTC
.,TRBJ2-7,many,TRBV11-2,CASSTGSGDEQYF,TGTGCCAGCAGCACAGGGTCCGGGGACGAGCAGTACTTC
.,TRBJ2-1,many,TRBV28,CATGTERVTPYNEQFF,TGTGCCACCGGGACCGAACGTGTAACTCCCTACAATGAGCAGTTCTTC
.,TRBJ2-1,many,TRBV11-2,CASSAYRANEQFF,TGTGCCAGCAGCGCCTACAGGGCCAATGAGCAGTTCTTC
TRBD2,TRBJ2-3,many,TRBV9,CASSRYGGESTDTQYF,TGTGCCAGCAGCCGCTACGGGGGGGAAAGCACAGATACGCAGTATTTT
TRBD1,TRBJ1-1,.,TRBV29-1,CSMRQGAGTEAFF,TGCAGCATGCGACAGGGGGCGGGCACTGAAGCTTTCTTT
TRBD2,TRBJ2-7,many,TRBV6-2/TRBV6-3,CASSYGPGGRAYEQYF,TGTGCCAGCAGTTACGGTCCGGGCGGGAGGGCCTACGAGCAGTACTTC
.,TRBJ2-3,many,TRBV18,CASSTQGDTQYF,TGTGCCAGCTCCACCCAGGGGGATACGCAGTATTTT
.,TRBJ2-5,.,TRBV10-3,CAISASQGLGETQYF,TGTGCCATCAGTGCCTCACAGGGATTGGGAGAGACCCAGTACTTC
.,TRBJ2-2,many,TRBV3-1,CASSHPKEGRGNTGELFF,TGTGCCAGCAGCCATCCGAAGGAGGGTCGGGGGAACACCGGGGAGCTGTTTTTT
.,TRBJ1-2,.,TRBV12-5,CASGIGRGYGYTF,TGTGCTAGTGGTATCGGCAGGGGTTATGGCTACACCTTC
.,TRBJ2-2,many,TRBV29-1,CSVEGRTNTGELFF,TGCAGCGTTGAGGGGCGGACAAACACCGGGGAGCTGTTTTTT
.,TRBJ1-5,many,TRBV12-5,CASGQVNQPQHF,TGTGCTAGTGGTCAAGTCAATCAGCCCCAGCATTTT
.,TRBJ2-1,.,TRBV6-4,CASSSPPRTSYNEQFF,TGTGCCAGCAGTTCCCCCCCGCGGACCTCCTACAACGAGCAGTTCTTC
.,TRBJ2-2,many,TRBV7-8,CASSLDRVVTGELFF,TGTGCCAGCAGCTTAGACAGGGTAGTCACCGGGGAGCTGTTTTTT
.,TRBJ1-1,.,TRBV13,CASSLVVADYEQYFGPGGTEAFF,.
.,TRBJ1-1,.,TRBV19,CASSAWGGEAFF,TGTGCCAGTAGTGCCTGGGGAGGTGAAGCTTTCTTT
.,TRBJ1-5,few,TRBV12-3/TRBV12-4,CASSLVGTPNQPQHF,TGTGCCAGCAGTTTAGTAGGCACACCAAATCAGCCCCAGCATTTT
.,TRBJ1-5,few,TRBV7-6,CASSARRRDSHQPQHF,TGTGCCAGCAGCGCAAGGAGGAGGGACTCACATCAGCCCCAGCATTTT
.,TRBJ2-1,few,TRBV20-1,CSASGDPLYEQFF,TGCAGTGCTAGCGGGGACCCTCTTTATGAGCAGTTCTTC
TRBD2,TRBJ2-7,many,TRBV13,CATRRLAGVYEQYF,TGTGCCACGAGGAGACTAGCGGGAGTGTACGAGCAGTACTTC
.,TRBJ2-2,.,TRBV5-1,CASSLVGQDTEELFF,TGCGCCAGCAGCTTGGTTGGGCAGGACACCGAGGAGCTGTTTTTT
.,TRBJ1-5,.,TRBV19,CAPWVGPGKGQPQHF,TGTGCCCCCTGGGTGGGACCCGGGAAGGGGCAGCCCCAGCATTTT
.,TRBJ2-2,.,TRBV19,CASSIGQGGTGELFF,TGTGCCAGTAGTATAGGGCAGGGTGGGACCGGGGAGCTGTTTTTT
.,TRBJ1-4,.,TRBV6-2/TRBV6-3,CASSHGDGGEKLFF,TGTGCCAGCAGCCACGGGGACGGAGGTGAAAAACTGTTTTTT
TRBD2,TRBJ2-3,many,TRBV7-6,CASSLQSASGRGTDTQYF,TGTGCCAGCAGCTTACAAAGCGCGAGCGGGAGGGGCACAGATACGCAGTATTTT
TRBD1,TRBJ2-1,.,TRBV6-2/TRBV6-3,CASTPQGAGSYNEQFF,TGTGCCAGCACCCCGCAGGGGGCCGGGTCCTACAATGAGCAGTTCTTC
TRBD2,TRBJ2-1,few,TRBV20-1,CSARATSGNEQFF,TGCAGTGCTAGAGCAACTAGCGGCAATGAGCAGTTCTTC
.,TRBJ2-1,.,TRBV18,CASSPGRGANEQFF,TGTGCCAGCTCACCAGGGCGGGGTGCAAATGAGCAGTTCTTC
TRBD2,TRBJ2-1,many,TRBV12-3/TRBV12-4,CASSPLAGGEQFF,TGTGCCAGCAGTCCATTAGCGGGAGGTGAGCAGTTCTTC
.,TRBJ2-3,many,TRBV10-3,CAISPRGTTDTQYF,TGTGCCATCAGCCCTAGGGGGACCACAGATACGCAGTATTTT
.,TRBJ2-1,.,TRBV29-1,CSADQYNEQFF,TGCAGCGCCGATCAGTACAATGAGCAGTTCTTC
.,TRBJ2-6,many,TRBV28,CASIRGGSGANVLTF,TGTGCCAGCATAAGGGGAGGCTCTGGGGCCAACGTCCTGACTTTC
TRBD1,TRBJ2-3,many,TRBV6-1,CASSDRGLGDTQYF,TGTGCCAGCAGCGACAGGGGGCTAGGGGATACGCAGTATTTT
TRBD1,TRBJ2-1,many,TRBV24-1,CATSDLEQGAGDEQFF,TGTGCCACCAGTGATTTGGAACAGGGGGCAGGTGATGAGCAGTTCTTC